This section outlines one T cell receptor (beta chain) sequence together with its context. The data belong to a study of blood T cells in healthy people across ages. The germline V gene encodes CDR1 SGHDN and CDR2 FVKESK. This CDR3 is built from 15 residues. The junction had 8 bases not matched to a gene; V was cut back by 4 bases and J by 3 bases. Sample-barcoded 5' priming and a J-beta primer mix drove a second PCR of 7 to 11 cycles. A single record per CDR3 protein comes from TCRdb applying MiXCR to the 5' RACE reads. The profile covers some 1.7 million distinct CDR3 sequences, with 28% appearing a single time and around 7.7% taken by the ten largest.

The TCR was taken from a woman aged 25 to 45 in good health. The material sequenced was blood. This chain links TRBV14 with TRBJ2-7; TRBD1 matches at 8 bases. The CDR3 coding sequence is TGTGCCAGCAGCCCGTGGGGACAGGTTTACTACGAGCAGTACTTC. Its translation: CASSPWGQVYYEQYF.